The clone carrying this T cell receptor (beta chain) was recorded at least ten times. As yet, its antigen is unknown. The source of the sample is a study of early T cells in non-severe SARS-CoV-2 infection. General study results and limits: Reliance on VDJdb matching favored anti-spike CD8 responses; private and CD4 specificities were missed.

Individual cDNA molecules each received unique molecular identifiers attached to them. TCRdb fed the 5' RACE reads into MiXCR, producing one record per CDR3 protein. The sample has tens of thousands of distinct CDR3 sequences, approximately 6% seen once; the top ten hold roughly 4.5%. Unmatched junction bases numbered 5, after V lost 6 bases and J lost 0 bases. Per germline, CDR1 SEHNR and CDR2 FQNEAQ (reference sequence). The CDR3 length is 15 residues. The sequencing input was whole blood. The source of this sequence is an adult who was a healthcare worker with PCR-confirmed SARS-CoV-2 infection or an uninfected control (not recorded which). The rearrangement links TRBV7-9 to TRBJ1-1; 9 nucleotides agree with TRBD1. CDR3 sequence (DNA): TGTGCCAGCAGTCCACAGGGGGCTGTGAACACTGAAGCTTTCTTT. This sequence encodes CASSPQGAVNTEAFF. Filled out from reference TRBV7-9 and TRBJ1-1, the complete variable domain reads DTGVSQNPRHKITKRGQNVTFRCDPISEHNRLYWYRQTLGQGPEFLTYFQNEAQLEKSRLLSDRFSAERPKGSFSTLEIQRTEQGDSAMYLCASSPQGAVNTEAFFGQGTRLTVV.